This entry lists 10 T cell receptor beta chains sequenced from one sample in a study of early T cells in non-severe SARS-CoV-2 infection. MiXCR, run by TCRdb on the 5' RACE reads, gives a single entry per CDR3 protein. The sample carries tens of thousands of distinct CDR3 sequences, less than 15% recorded once. Sequenced sample: whole blood. The receptors were sampled from an adult who was a healthcare worker with PCR-confirmed SARS-CoV-2 infection or an uninfected control (not recorded which).

This clonotype was detected ten times or more. The rearrangement uses TRBV4-1 and TRBJ2-1, with 7 nucleotides matching TRBD2. The CDR3 is 13 amino acids. The V gene end was trimmed by 6 bases and the J gene end by 8 bases; junction bases not matched to a gene: 7. Germline V lookup: CDR1 MGHRA, CDR2 YSYEKL. CDR3 nucleotides: TGCGCCAGCAGTCTGGGGGGGAGGTATGAGCAGTTCTTC. Residues: CASSLGGRYEQFF.

This clonotype was detected a few times. The rearrangement uses TRBV7-2 and TRBJ2-1; D not certain. The germline V and J ends were trimmed by 5 bases and 9 bases, with 11 bases remaining between them. The length of the CDR3 is 12 residues. Germline V lookup: CDR1 SGHTA, CDR2 FQGNSA. In nucleotides, the CDR3 is TGTGCCAGCAGCCCCACCCGCTTTGAGCAGTTCTTC. Its protein is CASSPTRFEQFF.

This clonotype was detected many times. The J gene is TRBJ1-1, the V gene TRBV13; D unresolved. The CDR3 sequence is 14 residues long. V gave up 5 bases and J gave up 3 bases, with 13 bases separating them. Germline V gives CDR1 PRHDT, CDR2 FYEKMQ (reference sequence). The CDR3 region is CASSPAAMDTEAFF. The CDR3 DNA sequence: TGTGCCAGCAGCCCCGCGGCTATGGACACTGAAGCTTTCTTT.

In this sample, this clonotype turned up many times. The genes are TRBV20-1 and TRBJ1-5; a possible D gene is TRBD1 (6 bases). The CDR3 consists of 15 residues. Per germline, CDR1 DFQATT and CDR2 SNEGSKA (reference sequence). The V gene lost 6 bases and the J gene lost 2 bases, with 17 bases spanning the gap. The CDR3 loop is CSAHSQGGGNQPQHF. The CDR3 DNA reads TGCAGTGCCCACAGTCAAGGGGGAGGCAATCAGCCCCAGCATTTT.

The CDR3 protein is CASSYLGTYEQYF. CDR3 nucleotide sequence: TGTGCCAGCAGTTACCTGGGTACCTACGAGCAGTACTTC. V usage is TRBV6-5 and J usage is TRBJ2-7; no clear D gene. CDR3 size: 13 residues. Deletions cut 2 bases from V and 2 bases from J, with 7 bases between. Per germline, CDR1 MNHEY and CDR2 SVGAGI.

This clonotype was recorded a few times. The chain carries TRBV12-3 or TRBV12-4 and TRBJ2-1; D ambiguous. Trimming took off 4 bases at V and 4 bases at J, with 8 bases between the two ends. There are 13 residues in the CDR3. In nucleotides, the CDR3 is TGTGCCAGCAGTTACCCGGCGTACAATGAGCAGTTCTTC. Encoded protein: CASSYPAYNEQFF.

Only a few counts were recorded for this clonotype. The J gene is TRBJ1-2, the V gene TRBV20-1; no definite D call. Trimming left V 3 bases short and J 3 bases short, with 11 bases between. CDR1 and CDR2 from the germline V gene are DFQATT and SNEGSKA (reference sequence). This CDR3 has 13 residues. The CDR3 DNA follows: TGCAGTGCTAGTCACCCGGGTGACTATGGCTACACCTTC. Its translation: CSASHPGDYGYTF.

This chain joins TRBV6-4 and TRBJ1-2; D gene ambiguous. V was trimmed by 3 bases and J by 1 base, leaving 15 bases between them. CDR3 length: 16 residues. The V gene's germline CDR1 is MRHNA and CDR2 SNTAGT. The CDR3 DNA sequence: TGTGCCAGCAGTGAGCATTGCAGGTCCCATAACTATGGCTACACCTTC. Translated, it gives CASSEHCRSHNYGYTF.

The J gene is TRBJ2-7, the V gene TRBV20-1, with TRBD1 identical over 9 bases. Germline V gene data show CDR1 as DFQATT and CDR2 as SNEGSKA (reference sequence). The CDR3 length is 13 residues. The V and J ends lost 7 bases and 4 bases, in that order; junction bases with no gene match: 8. CDR3 DNA: TGCAGTGTAACGGGACAGGGCTGGTACGAGCAGTACTTC. Residues: CSVTGQGWYEQYF.

The chain uses TRBV28 and TRBJ1-6; D is undetermined. The ends were cut back, 6 bases at V and 1 base at J, with 7 bases in the middle. The CDR3 totals 14 residues. CDR1 and CDR2 from the germline V gene are MDHEN and SYDVKM. The CDR3 region is CASREGSYNSPLHF. The CDR3 DNA is TGTGCCAGCAGAGAAGGATCCTATAATTCACCCCTCCACTTT.